This T cell receptor (beta chain) was observed in a study of glioma-infiltrating T cells. V gave up 3 bases and J gave up 5 bases, with 11 bases separating them. The CDR3 length is 14 residues. Germline values: CDR1 LNHDA, CDR2 SQIVND (reference sequence). TCR alpha and beta CDR3 regions were amplified from RNA using iRepertoire nested multiplex PCR. From the multiplex PCR reads, TCRdb called clonotypes with MiXCR, one entry per CDR3 protein. The table shows 400,000 or so distinct CDR3 sequences, with roughly two fifths occurring only once. This receptor was obtained from a human donor with low-grade glioma or glioblastoma, undergoing nonglioma brain surgery, or in good health (not recorded which). The sample consisted of glioma tissue, nonneoplastic brain tissue, or PBMCs (not recorded which). This rearrangement joins TRBV19 to TRBJ2-1; D call uncertain. CDR3 region: CASSIGRAHNEQFF. DNA for the CDR3: TGTGCCAGTAGTATTGGACGGGCCCACAATGAGCAGTTCTTC.